Listed here are 13 T cell receptor beta chains from one sample, sequenced in a study of metastatic and nonmetastatic thyroid tumors. Nobody among the patients had been given any treatment before thyroid surgery. TCRdb reprocessed the PCR reads via MiXCR. The data show about 11,000 clones, with under 35% seen just once and roughly a sixth held by the top ten. The material sequenced was tumor tissue. Receptors were obtained from a female donor with papillary thyroid cancer or a benign thyroid nodule (not recorded which). Some clones in this sample may be carry-over from other donors' samples.

The J gene is TRBJ1-4, the V gene TRBV20-1; 9 bases match TRBD1. J lost 3 bases, V lost 3 bases, and 5 bases had no gene match. This CDR3 has 15 amino acids. Germline V CDR1 and CDR2: DFQATT, SNEGSKA (reference sequence). CDR3 sequence reads: CSASPTGGPNEKLFF. CDR3 nucleotides: TGCAGTGCTAGTCCTACAGGGGGCCCTAATGAAAAACTGTTTTTT.

At least ten counts were recorded for this clone. This chain links TRBV6-1 with TRBJ2-7; the match to TRBD2 covers 8 bases. Per the germline V gene, CDR1 is MNHNS and CDR2 is SASEGT. Losses at the gene ends were 5 bases for V and 1 base for J; bases not matched to a gene: 4. This CDR3 contains 14 residues. CDR3 bases: TGTGCCAGCAGTAAACTAGCGGAGTCCTACGAGCAGTACTTC. Translated, it gives CASSKLAESYEQYF.

The CDR3 region is CASSLLGQGGGELFF. For the CDR3, the DNA is TGTGCCAGCAGCTTATTGGGACAGGGCGGCGGGGAGCTGTTTTTT. The J gene is TRBJ2-2, the V gene TRBV3-1; 9 bases fit TRBD1. Germline CDR1 reads LGHDT; CDR2 reads YNNKEL (reference sequence). The trim removed 5 bases at V and 7 bases at J, leaving 8 bases unmatched. This CDR3 is 15 amino acids long.

By proportion, this clone is medium-sized. This chain links TRBV20-1 with TRBJ1-1; no reliable D call. The CDR3 spans 12 residues. Trimming removed 6 bases at V and 3 bases at J, with 11 bases between. In germline, CDR1 is DFQATT, CDR2 SNEGSKA (reference sequence). The CDR3 is CSARQLDTEAFF. The CDR3 DNA sequence: TGCAGTGCAAGGCAACTGGACACTGAAGCTTTCTTT.

This clone was found a few times. The chain combines TRBV2 with TRBJ1-2; a possible D gene is TRBD1 (6 bases). V shed 2 bases and J shed 6 bases, with 16 bases lying between them. Germline loops: CDR1 SNHLY, CDR2 FYNNEI. The CDR3 is made up of 15 amino acids. The CDR3 here is CASSERGRGDDGYTF. The CDR3 coding sequence is TGTGCCAGCAGTGAAAGGGGTAGGGGGGATGATGGCTACACCTTC.

This clone is large. This chain links TRBV11-2 with TRBJ2-7; D may be TRBD1 (6 bases). CDR1 and CDR2 from the germline V gene are SGHAT and FQNNGV. The CDR3 covers 12 residues. Trimming removed 3 bases from V and 6 bases from J, with 9 bases in between. This CDR3 reads CASSFGGVEQYF. CDR3 in DNA: TGTGCCAGCAGCTTTGGGGGCGTCGAGCAGTACTTC.

Only a few counts were recorded for this clone. The CDR3 nucleotides are TGTGCCAGCAGCTTAATGCTACAGGGGAATGGCTACACCTTC. It is translated as CASSLMLQGNGYTF. The rearrangement uses TRBV7-2 and TRBJ1-2; 7 nucleotides agree with TRBD1. CDR3 length equals 14 residues. The germline V gene encodes CDR1 SGHTA and CDR2 FQGNSA. V shed 2 bases and J 6 bases; nucleotides not matched to a gene: 6.

The rearrangement joins TRBV6-1 to TRBJ2-3; TRBD2 agrees at 14 bases. Germline CDR1 MNHNS, CDR2 SASEGT. V lost 4 bases to trimming and J lost 4 bases; unmatched junction nucleotides: 1. CDR3 length equals 15 residues. The CDR3 sequence: CASSGLAGGPDTQYF. The CDR3 nucleotides are TGTGCCAGCAGTGGACTAGCGGGAGGGCCAGATACGCAGTATTTT.

V is TRBV19 and J is TRBJ1-6; tentative D call: TRBD1 (5 bases). The V end was cut by 9 bases, the J end by 6 bases, with 6 bases between. The CDR3 length is 11 residues. Germline V gene lookup returns CDR1 LNHDA and CDR2 SQIVND (reference sequence). Here the CDR3 reads CARQGNSPLHF. As DNA, the CDR3 is TGTGCCAGGCAGGGTAATTCACCCCTCCACTTT. Variable domain in full (rest from reference TRBV19 and TRBJ1-6): DGGITQSPKYLFRKEGQNVTLSCEQNLNHDAMYWYRQDPGQGLRLIYYSQIVNDFQKGDIAEGYSVSREKKESFPLTVTSAQKNPTAFYLCARQGNSPLHFGNGTRLTVT.

The chain employs TRBV11-1 and TRBJ1-3; 7 bases fit TRBD1. The trim removed 1 base at V and 0 bases at J, leaving 9 bases unmatched. Germline V gene sequence: CDR1 SGHAT, CDR2 FQDESV (reference sequence). The CDR3 covers 18 residues. CDR3 in amino acids: CASSLVDRDSYSGNTIYF. DNA for the CDR3: TGTGCCAGCAGCTTAGTCGACAGGGACTCCTACTCTGGAAACACCATATATTTT.

The chain carries TRBV5-1 and TRBJ2-1; D unresolved. CDR3 size: 14 residues. The V end lost 4 bases, the J end lost 2 bases, and 10 bases lay between the germline ends. Germline V gives CDR1 SGHRS, CDR2 YFSETQ. CDR3 coding DNA: TGCGCCAGCAGCCAGTCCCCTACCTACAATGAGCAGTTCTTC. Protein product: CASSQSPTYNEQFF.

This clone was observed a single time. The chain combines TRBV11-1 with TRBJ2-1, with D perhaps TRBD2 (5 bases). Trimming stripped 2 bases from V and 2 bases from J, with 13 bases between. CDR3 length: 16 residues. The V gene's germline CDR1 is SGHAT and CDR2 FQDESV (reference sequence). The CDR3 reads CASSLRVGAAYNEQFF. CDR3 DNA sequence: TGTGCCAGCAGCTTAAGGGTCGGAGCGGCCTACAATGAGCAGTTCTTC.

This chain connects TRBV7-3 to TRBJ2-5; D gene ambiguous. The DNA matches TRBJ2-1 better at its end, which makes the J call doubtful. The V gene's germline CDR1 is SGHTA and CDR2 FQGTGA. This CDR3 has 14 residues. CDR3 coding DNA: TGTGCCAGCAGCTTAAATCAACATGACGTTGAGCAGTTCTTC. Its protein is CASSLNQHDVEQFF.